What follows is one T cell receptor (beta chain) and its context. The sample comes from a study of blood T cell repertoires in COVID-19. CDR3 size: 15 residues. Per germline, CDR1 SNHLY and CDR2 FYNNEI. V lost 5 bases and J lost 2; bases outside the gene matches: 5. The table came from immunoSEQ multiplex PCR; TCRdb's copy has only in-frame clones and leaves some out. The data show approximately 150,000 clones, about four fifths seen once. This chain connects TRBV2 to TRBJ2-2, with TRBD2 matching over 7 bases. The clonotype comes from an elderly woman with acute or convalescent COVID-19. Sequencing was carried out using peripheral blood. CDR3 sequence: CASSSGLRNTGELFF. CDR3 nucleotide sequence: TGTGCCAGCAGTTCGGGACTACGCAACACCGGGGAGCTGTTTTTT.